This T cell receptor (beta chain) was observed in a study of response to subunit inactivated influenza vaccine (dated by TCRdb to the late 2010s). About the study as a whole: Deep quantitative T cell receptor repertoire profiling was used in the study to track responses to a trivalent subunit inactivated influenza vaccine. General findings and caveats noted by the study authors: The authors suggested that each seasonal influenza vaccination may recruit only a limited number of new T cells.

A note on this clonotype: Its antigen has not been determined. A much larger clone differs by one base, so this may be a read error.

The receptor library was made with RT-PCR. This sample was sequenced with an Illumina HiSeq 2500. The public reads were quality trimmed at Q25 with fastp and then assembled into clones with MiXCR by TCRdb, keeping productive beta chains. Every CDR3 protein is listed once, alongside the most common genes and DNA of its rows. This sample is represented by hundreds of thousands of distinct CDR3 sequences; 15% to 17% of them were singletons. The top ten clonotypes cover under 14% of the sample. CDR1 and CDR2, looked up from the germline V gene, are SQVTM and ANQGSEA. Between the V and J ends, shortened by 2 bases and 0 bases respectively, the junction contains 6 bases. Taken from cysteine to phenylalanine, the CDR3 has 13 residues. Only CDR3 DNA is held: 39 bases, read in frame from base 1.

The source is a man over 45 who received an inactivated influenza vaccine. Donor details come from another sample of the same person, matched by shared clones. This specimen was PBMCs from blood, taken 11 to 12 days after vaccination. In this chain, TRBV29-1 is recombined with TRBJ2-3; a tentative D match to TRBD2 spans 6 bases. The CDR3 is CSVELASTDTQYF. The DNA sequence follows: TGCAGCGTTGAACTAGCGAGCACAGATACGCAGTATTTT.